Reported below is one T cell receptor beta chain. The antigen this receptor binds is unknown. No much larger clone exists at a distance of one base, and base qualities are not known. To prepare the library, 5' RACE was applied. Sequencing took place on an Illumina HiSeq 2500. A second PCR of about 6 to 11 cycles was run with a J-beta primer mix and a sample-barcoded 5' primer. Each TCR beta cDNA molecule received a unique molecular identifier from a template-switch 5' adaptor carrying 12 random nucleotides. Each sample yielded at least 2.5 million CDR3-containing paired-end reads. All of the RNA was converted into first-strand cDNA using the Mint cDNA synthesis kit, with a TRBC-specific oligonucleotide serving as the primer. Following uracil-DNA glycosylase treatment, all cDNA underwent a first 18-cycle PCR with the universal primers M1SS and BC2_uni_R. As for how the authors treated the data: For normalization, 1 million high-quality reads, each with a distinct molecular identifier, were randomly selected from each sample. Reads sharing molecular identifiers were discarded rather than binned into consensus sequences. CDR3 identification, clonotype clustering and error correction used MiTCR with a Q25 quality threshold and the strictest error-elimination algorithm. Lower-bound total TCR beta diversity was estimated with a nonparametric unseen species model using Euler transformation. The public reads were reprocessed in TCRdb via fastp at Q25 and MiXCR, keeping in-frame beta chains. All rows with the same CDR3 protein become a single entry with the most common DNA and genes. The V and J calls were not made by the authors but by TCRdb's processing. The sample contains about a million distinct CDR3 sequences, just over 50% of them found a single time. The ten largest make up about 20% of the sample.

This record belongs to a study of blood T cells in healthy people across ages (dated by TCRdb to about 2015). In the study overall: Template switching captured roughly one uniquely barcoded TCR beta cDNA molecule per two T cells in model experiments. Two additional independent replicas of 1 million unique cDNA reads from the same blood draw were analyzed for two donors (one aged 18 to 30 and one aged 80 or older). The study measured age-related changes in TCR beta repertoire diversity using deep sequencing normalized with unique cDNA molecular identifiers. The donors were split into four age groups: young (average about 16 years), middle-aged (about 40), aged (roughly 65) and long-lived (approximately 89). Donors of different ages were randomly distributed across sequencing lanes to avoid experimental bias. The paper's findings and limits, for the study overall: Donor CMV infection status was unknown, potentially confounding age-related changes in expanded clonotypes. Observed TCR beta diversity per million T cells fell roughly linearly with age, and a significant reduction was already apparent by age around 40. Estimates of total diversity based on one million sequenced T cells were considered lower bounds and underestimates. Compared with the aged group, more naive CD4+ T cells, fewer expanded clones and increased TCR diversity were shown by the long-lived group, suggesting age selection. Since profiling was done on bulk unsorted PBMCs, naive and antigen-experienced compartments could not be conclusively compared. The percentage of naive T cells measured by flow cytometry correlated strongly with observed TCR beta diversity.

Via the germline V gene (reference sequence), CDR1 is DFQATT and CDR2 SNEGSKA. Counted from cysteine to phenylalanine, this CDR3 has 14 amino acids. Only the CDR3 DNA stays, 42 bases, in frame from base 1. The junction shows trimming of 5 bases on V and 8 bases on J, and the gene matches do not reach 11 bases of it. Systemically healthy Caucasian individuals from Russia, around 39 in total and aged roughly 6 to 95 years, were included as donors. Each donor gave about 9.2 milliliters of peripheral blood, drawn into EDTA-treated Vacutainer tubes. Ficoll-Paque density-gradient centrifugation was used to isolate PBMCs, with at least 7 million obtained per sample. Total RNA was extracted from PBMCs with Trizol reagent, with at least 5.5 micrograms obtained per sample. For every donor, flow cytometry on a PBMC aliquot measured the percentage of naive CD45RAhigh/CD27high T cells.

The receptor chain draws on TRBV20-1 and TRBJ2-3; the junction holds 9 bases that match TRBD2. Source material: blood. The sequence came from a woman aged 60 to 75 in good health. CDR3 reads: CSAFPGLASVTQYF. The DNA sequence reads TGCAGTGCTTTCCCGGGACTAGCTTCAGTTACGCAGTATTTT.